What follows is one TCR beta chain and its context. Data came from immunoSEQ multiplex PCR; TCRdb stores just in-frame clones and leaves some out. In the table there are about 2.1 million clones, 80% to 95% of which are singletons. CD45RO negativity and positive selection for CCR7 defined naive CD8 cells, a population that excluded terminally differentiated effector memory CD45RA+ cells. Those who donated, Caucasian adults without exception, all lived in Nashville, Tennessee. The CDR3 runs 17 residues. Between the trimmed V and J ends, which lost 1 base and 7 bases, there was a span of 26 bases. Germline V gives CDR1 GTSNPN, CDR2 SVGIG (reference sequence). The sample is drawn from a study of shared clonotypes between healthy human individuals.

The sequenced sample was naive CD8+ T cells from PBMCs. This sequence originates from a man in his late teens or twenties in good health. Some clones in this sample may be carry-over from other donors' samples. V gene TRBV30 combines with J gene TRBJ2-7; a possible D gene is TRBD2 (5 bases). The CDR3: CAWSGLRVMITEGEQYF. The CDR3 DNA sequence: TGTGCCTGGAGTGGCTTGAGGGTTATGATTACGGAAGGGGAGCAGTACTTC. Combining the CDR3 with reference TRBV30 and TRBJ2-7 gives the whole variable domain SQTIHQWPATLVQPVGSPLSLECTVEGTSNPNLYWYRQAAGRGLQLLFYSVGIGQISSEVPQNLSASRPQDRQFILSSKKLLLSDSGFYLCAWSGLRVMITEGEQYFGPGTRLTVT.